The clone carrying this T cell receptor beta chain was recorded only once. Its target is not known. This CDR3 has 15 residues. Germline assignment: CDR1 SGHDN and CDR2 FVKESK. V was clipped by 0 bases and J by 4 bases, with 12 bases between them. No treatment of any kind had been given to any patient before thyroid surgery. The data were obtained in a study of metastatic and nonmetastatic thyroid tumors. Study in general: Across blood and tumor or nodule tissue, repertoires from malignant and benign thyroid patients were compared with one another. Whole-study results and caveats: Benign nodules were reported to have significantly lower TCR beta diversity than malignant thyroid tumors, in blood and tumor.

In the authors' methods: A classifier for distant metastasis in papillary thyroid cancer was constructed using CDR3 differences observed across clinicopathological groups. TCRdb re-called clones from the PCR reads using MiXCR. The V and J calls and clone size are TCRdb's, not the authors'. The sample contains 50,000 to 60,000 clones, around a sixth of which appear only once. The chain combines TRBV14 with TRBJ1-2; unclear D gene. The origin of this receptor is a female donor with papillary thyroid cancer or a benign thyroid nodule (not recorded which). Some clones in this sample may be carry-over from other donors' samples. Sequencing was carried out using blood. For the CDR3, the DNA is TGTGCCAGCAGCCAAGATCTCATCGGAGGCTATGGCTACACCTTC. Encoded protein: CASSQDLIGGYGYTF.